These 12 T cell receptor beta chains originate from one sample sequenced in a study of T-cell reconstitution after alpha-beta-depleted transplantation in children. Molecular barcoding with unique molecular identifiers was used for the TCRbeta library. TCRdb reprocessed the PCR reads with MiXCR, giving one entry per CDR3 protein. This table has 200,000 to 250,000 distinct CDR3 sequences, approximately 11% appearing once. The source was PBMCs, collected before TCRalphabeta/CD19-depleted stem cell transplant. Source of these receptors: a child under two years old with acute myeloid leukemia, due to receive a stem cell transplant.

At least ten counts were recorded for this clonotype. This rearrangement joins TRBV6-5 to TRBJ1-2, with D perhaps matching TRBD1 (6 bases). V gave up 2 bases and J gave up 8 bases, with 18 bases separating them. Germline CDR1 reads MNHEY; CDR2 reads SVGAGI. CDR3 size: 15 residues. CDR3 residues: CASSYESGGARGYTF. The CDR3 DNA reads as TGTGCCAGCAGTTACGAGTCGGGGGGCGCGAGAGGCTACACCTTC.

This clonotype was detected many times. The rearrangement uses TRBV29-1 and TRBJ2-1; 8 nucleotides align to TRBD2. Trimming removed 6 bases from V and 8 bases from J; junction bases left unmatched: 9. The length of the CDR3 is 13 residues. Germline V gene lookup returns CDR1 SQVTM and CDR2 ANQGSEA. The CDR3 sequence is CSVKHGLAHEQFF. The CDR3 nucleotides are TGCAGCGTGAAACATGGACTAGCACATGAGCAGTTCTTC.

This clonotype was counted at least ten times. V and J are TRBV4-3 and TRBJ2-2; D remains unclear. CDR3 length: 13 amino acids. With 1 base removed from V and 4 bases from J, the gap between germline ends came to 4 bases. Germline V lookup: CDR1 LGHNA, CDR2 YSLEER. In DNA form, the CDR3 reads TGCGCCAGCAGCCAAGGAGTCACCGGGGAGCTGTTTTTT. It is translated as CASSQGVTGELFF.

This chain uses TRBV2 with TRBJ2-7, with D unresolved. Germline CDR1 reads SNHLY; CDR2 reads FYNNEI. V was clipped by 9 bases and J by 6 bases, with 9 bases between them. The length of the CDR3 is 10 residues. The CDR3 protein is CARERFEQYF. For the CDR3, the DNA is TGTGCCAGGGAGAGGTTCGAGCAGTACTTC.

The table lists this clonotype with many counts. The rearrangement uses TRBV20-1 and TRBJ2-1, with 8 bases fitting TRBD2. With V trimmed by 3 bases and J by 7 bases, 17 bases remained unmatched. The CDR3 consists of 17 residues. Germline V lookup: CDR1 DFQATT, CDR2 SNEGSKA (reference sequence). CDR3 residues: CSARVLAAGGPWNEQFF. CDR3 nucleotide sequence: TGCAGTGCTAGGGTGTTAGCGGCGGGAGGCCCTTGGAATGAGCAGTTCTTC.

The V call is TRBV3-1, the J call TRBJ1-5; a possible D gene is TRBD1 (5 bases). Germline values: CDR1 LGHDT, CDR2 YNNKEL (reference sequence). V dropped 4 bases and J dropped 6 bases, with 10 bases sitting between them. CDR3 length equals 13 residues. The CDR3 nucleotides read TGTGCCAGCAGCCTCCAGGGACTTCAGCCCCAGCATTTT. It specifies CASSLQGLQPQHF.

This clonotype was found many times. CDR3 DNA sequence: TGCGCCAGCAGCTGGGGGACAGGGGCCACTGAAGCTTTCTTT. This codes for CASSWGTGATEAFF. V usage is TRBV5-1 and J usage is TRBJ1-1; 10 bases match TRBD1. The trim removed 3 bases at V and 4 bases at J, leaving 3 bases unmatched. Germline assignment: CDR1 SGHRS and CDR2 YFSETQ. This CDR3 is built from 14 residues.

This clonotype occurred many times. The chain has TRBV20-1 and TRBJ2-7; 8 positions agree with TRBD2. The CDR3 is 16 residues long. In germline, CDR1 is DFQATT, CDR2 SNEGSKA (reference sequence). The junction had 11 bases not matched to a gene; V was cut back by 3 bases and J by 1 base. CDR3 DNA: TGCAGTGCTAGTGGGGTCGGCGGGAGGTCGTCCTACGAGCAGTACTTC. Amino acids: CSASGVGGRSSYEQYF.

This clonotype was detected ten times or more. The chain couples TRBV7-2 to TRBJ2-7; D is undetermined. Germline V gene sequence: CDR1 SGHTA, CDR2 FQGNSA. The CDR3 loop spans 16 amino acids. Trimming cost V 5 bases and J 3 bases, with 20 bases left between them. The CDR3 reads CASSPPPGSHSYEQYF. The DNA for the CDR3 is TGTGCCAGCAGCCCTCCCCCCGGATCTCACAGCTACGAGCAGTACTTC. Filled out from reference TRBV7-2 and TRBJ2-7, the complete variable domain reads GAGVSQSPSNKVTEKGKDVELRCDPISGHTALYWYRQSLGQGLEFLIYFQGNSAPDKSGLPSDRFSAERTGGSVSTLTIQRTQQEDSAVYLCASSPPPGSHSYEQYFGPGTRLTVT.

This clonotype was observed at least ten times. The CDR3 DNA sequence: TGCGCCAGCAGCTTGGGCCAGGGGGCGAGAGTAGGCGGCTACACCTTC. It specifies CASSLGQGARVGGYTF. The rearrangement uses TRBV5-1 and TRBJ1-2, with 8 positions matching TRBD1. The V and J ends lost 0 bases and 8 bases, in that order; junction bases with no gene match: 12. The CDR3 consists of 16 residues. Germline CDR1 SGHRS, CDR2 YFSETQ.

This clonotype was found many times. This chain connects TRBV6-2 or TRBV6-3 to TRBJ1-2; D may be TRBD1 (6 bases). Per the germline V gene, CDR1 is MNHEY and CDR2 is SVGEGT. Trimming cost V 3 bases and J 8 bases, with 16 bases left between them. The CDR3 covers 14 residues. The CDR3 loop reads CASSYYDRRGGYTF. DNA of the CDR3: TGTGCCAGCAGTTATTACGACAGGAGAGGAGGCTACACCTTC.

The chain is built from TRBV28 and TRBJ2-2; TRBD2 matches at 9 bases. The CDR3 totals 17 residues. Germline CDR1 is MDHEN and CDR2 is SYDVKM. Trimming took 5 bases from V and 4 from J; bases not matched to a gene: 11. CDR3 sequence: CASSLIAGAGGTGELFF. DNA of the CDR3: TGTGCCAGCAGTCTAATAGCGGGGGCCGGTGGCACCGGGGAGCTGTTTTTT. The entire variable domain, with the rest obtained from reference TRBV28 and TRBJ2-2, is as follows: DVKVTQSSRYLVKRTGEKVFLECVQDMDHENMFWYRQDPGLGLRLIYFSYDVKMKEKGDIPEGYSVSREKKERFSLILESASTNQTSMYLCASSLIAGAGGTGELFFGEGSRLTVL.